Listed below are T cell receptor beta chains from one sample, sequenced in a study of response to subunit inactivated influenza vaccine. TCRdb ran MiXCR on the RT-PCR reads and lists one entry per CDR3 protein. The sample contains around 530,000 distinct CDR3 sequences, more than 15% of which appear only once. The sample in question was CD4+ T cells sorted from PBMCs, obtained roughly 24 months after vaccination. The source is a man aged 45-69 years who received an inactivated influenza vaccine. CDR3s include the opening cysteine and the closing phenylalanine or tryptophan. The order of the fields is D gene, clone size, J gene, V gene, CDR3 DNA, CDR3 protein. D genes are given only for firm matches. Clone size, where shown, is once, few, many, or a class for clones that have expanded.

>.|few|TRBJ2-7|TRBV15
TGTGCCACCAGCAGGGAACAGGGTTCCCCCTACGAGCAGTACTTC
CATSREQGSPYEQYF
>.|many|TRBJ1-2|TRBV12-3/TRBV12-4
TGTGCCAGCAGGTCGGACGGGAGTTCATATGGCTACACCTTC
CASRSDGSSYGYTF
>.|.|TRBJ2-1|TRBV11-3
TGTGCCAGCAGTCGCCAGGGTACAAGTGAGCAGTTCTTC
CASSRQGTSEQFF
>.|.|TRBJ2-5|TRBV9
TGTGCCAGCAGCGCCCAGACAGGAAAAGAGACCCAGTACTTC
CASSAQTGKETQYF
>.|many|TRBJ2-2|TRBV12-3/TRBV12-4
TGTGCCAGCAGCAGCATTACACTGAACACCGGGGAGCTGTTTTTT
CASSSITLNTGELFF
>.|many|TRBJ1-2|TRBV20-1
TGCAGTGCTGAGTGGCCATCCGGACAGATTTTAACCTTC
CSAEWPSGQILTF
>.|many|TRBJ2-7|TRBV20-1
TGCAGTGCTAGAGATCCTCGCAGGAGCGAGCAGTACTTC
CSARDPRRSEQYF
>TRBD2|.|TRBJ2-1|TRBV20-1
TGCAGTGCTAGAGTACCGGGAGGCTCCTACAATGAGCAGTTCTTC
CSARVPGGSYNEQFF
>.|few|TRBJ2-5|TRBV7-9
TGTGCCAGCAGCTTAGGGACCCCGACGAGGGAGACCCAGTACTTC
CASSLGTPTRETQYF
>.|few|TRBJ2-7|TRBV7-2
TGTGCCAGTTCGACCTTGAGCTCCTACGAGCAGTACTTC
CASSTLSSYEQYF
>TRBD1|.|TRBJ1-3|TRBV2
TGTGCCAGCATTCTGGGACAGGGGGACTCTGGAAACACCATATATTTT
CASILGQGDSGNTIYF
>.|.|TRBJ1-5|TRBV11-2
TGTGCCAGCAGCTTGGGGGGGCAACAGCCCCAGCATTTT
CASSLGGQQPQHF
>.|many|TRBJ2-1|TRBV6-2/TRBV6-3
TGTGCCAGCAGTTACTCCCCCCGACGCTCCTACAATGAGCAGTTCTTC
CASSYSPRRSYNEQFF
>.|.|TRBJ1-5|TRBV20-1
TGCAGTGCTAGGTCCGGGAGCCGGGGCAATCAGCCCCAGCATTTT
CSARSGSRGNQPQHF
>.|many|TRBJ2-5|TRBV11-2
TGTGCCAGCAGCTTAGATTGGAGGGGTAAAGAGACCCAGTACTTC
CASSLDWRGKETQYF
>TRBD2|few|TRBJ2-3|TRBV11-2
TGTGCCAGCAGCTTCGGGGGGGCCTGGGCAGATACGCAGTATTTT
CASSFGGAWADTQYF
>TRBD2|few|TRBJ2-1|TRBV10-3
TGTGCCATCAGTGAGTCGCCGCTAGCGGGTGATGAGCAGTTCTTC
CAISESPLAGDEQFF
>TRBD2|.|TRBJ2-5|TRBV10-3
TGTGCCATCGGGACTAGCGGGAGGGCCGATCGGGAGACCCAGTACTTC
CAIGTSGRADRETQYF
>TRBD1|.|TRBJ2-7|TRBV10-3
TGTGCCATCAGAGAACAGGGGGTTATCGCCTACGAGCAGTACTTC
CAIREQGVIAYEQYF
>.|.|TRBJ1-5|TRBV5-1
TGCGCCAGCAGCGAGGGCAGTAGCAATCAGCCCCAGCATTTT
CASSEGSSNQPQHF
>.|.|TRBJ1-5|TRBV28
TGTGCCAGCATTCAATTGCAGGCGGGCAATCAGCCCCAGCATTTT
CASIQLQAGNQPQHF
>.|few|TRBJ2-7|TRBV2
TGTGCCAGCAGTAGGAGGGGCGGGATGTTTTCCTACGAGCAGTACTTC
CASSRRGGMFSYEQYF
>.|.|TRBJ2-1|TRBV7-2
TGTGCCAGCAGCAAAACCACAGACAATGAGCAGTTCTTC
CASSKTTDNEQFF
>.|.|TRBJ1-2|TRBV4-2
TGTGCCAGCAGCCAAGAAACGGGCACTGCCTATGGCTACACCTTC
CASSQETGTAYGYTF
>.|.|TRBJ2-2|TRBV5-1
TGCGCCAGCAGCTTGGAACCGAGTGGGGAGCTGTTTTTT
CASSLEPSGELFF
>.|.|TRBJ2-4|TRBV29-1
TGCAGCGTTGTCGCCCAGGGTAGCCAAAACATTCAGTACTTC
CSVVAQGSQNIQYF
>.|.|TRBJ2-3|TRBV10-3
TGTGCCAACGGGTATGGCACAGATACGCAGTATTTT
CANGYGTDTQYF
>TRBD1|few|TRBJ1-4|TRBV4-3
TGCGCCAGCAGCCACGGCCTGGGACAGGGAAATGAAAAACTGTTTTTT
CASSHGLGQGNEKLFF
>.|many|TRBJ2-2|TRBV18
TGTGCCAGCTCACCACGGTTCGTCACCGGGGAGCTGTTTTTT
CASSPRFVTGELFF
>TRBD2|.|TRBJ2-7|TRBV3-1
TGTGCCAGCAGGGAATCTAGCGGGGGGCGCCACGAGCAGTACTTC
CASRESSGGRHEQYF
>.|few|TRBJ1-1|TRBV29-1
TGCAGCGTTGAAGTTCGGTCCAAGAACACTGAAGCTTTCTTT
CSVEVRSKNTEAFF
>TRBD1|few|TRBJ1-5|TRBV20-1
TGCAGTGCTAGAGGTGGACAGGGGGGTCAGCCCCAGCATTTT
CSARGGQGGQPQHF
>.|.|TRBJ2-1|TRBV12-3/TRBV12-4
TGTGCCAGCAGTTTGCGGGAAGGCTCCTACAATGAGCAGTTCTTC
CASSLREGSYNEQFF
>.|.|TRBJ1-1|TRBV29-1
TGCAGCGTGAAATTTTCGACAGGCCTGAACACTGAAGCTTTCTTT
CSVKFSTGLNTEAFF
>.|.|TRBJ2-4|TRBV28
TGTGCCAGCAGTTTTCGGGGGGCCCAAAACATTCAGTACTTC
CASSFRGAQNIQYF
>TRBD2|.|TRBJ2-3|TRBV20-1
TGCAGTGCTTCAACTAGCGGGGGGGAGTATTTT
CSASTSGGEYF
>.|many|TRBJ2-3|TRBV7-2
TGTGCCAGCAGCTCCGGGATTAGCACAGATACGCAGTATTTT
CASSSGISTDTQYF
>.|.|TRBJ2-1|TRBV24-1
TGTGCCACCAGTGATTTTAGGGCAAACAATGAGCAGTTCTTC
CATSDFRANNEQFF
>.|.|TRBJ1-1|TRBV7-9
TGTGCCATCCAGATACCCAAATCTAGCGGCACTGAAGCTTTCTTT
CAIQIPKSSGTEAFF
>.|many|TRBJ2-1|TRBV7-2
TGTGCCAGCAGCTCAGCGGTAGAGCAGTTCTTC
CASSSAVEQFF
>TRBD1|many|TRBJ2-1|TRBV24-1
TGTGCCACCAGTGGACAGGGGAGCGGGTTCAGCTCCTACAATGAGCAGTTCTTC
CATSGQGSGFSSYNEQFF
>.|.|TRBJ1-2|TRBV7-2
TGTGCCAGCAGCTTCGAGGGTATGGGTGGCTACACCTTC
CASSFEGMGGYTF
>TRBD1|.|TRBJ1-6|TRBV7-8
TGTGCCAGCAGCTTAGGCGGGGGACAGGACAATTCACCCCTCCACTTT
CASSLGGGQDNSPLHF
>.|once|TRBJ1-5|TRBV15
TGTGCCACCAGCAGGGCGGGGCAGGGTAATCAGCCCCAGCATTTT
CATSRAGQGNQPQHF
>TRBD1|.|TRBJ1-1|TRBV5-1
TGCGCCGGCAGCTTGGGACAGATGAACACTGAAGCTTTCTTT
CAGSLGQMNTEAFF
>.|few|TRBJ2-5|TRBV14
TGTGCCAGCAGCCAAGATAAATCCAGGGAAGAGACCCAGTACTTC
CASSQDKSREETQYF
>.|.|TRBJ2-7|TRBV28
TGTGCCAGCACTTCCAACAGGGTGAAGACCTTC
CASTSNRVKTF
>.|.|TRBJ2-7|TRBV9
TGTGCCAGCAGCGTAGAACCCCTTGCCCTCTACGAGCAGTACTTC
CASSVEPLALYEQYF
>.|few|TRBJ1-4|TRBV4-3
TGCGCCAGCAGCCAAGATTACAGGGCATTTGAAAAACTGTTTTTT
CASSQDYRAFEKLFF
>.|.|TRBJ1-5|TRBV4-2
TGTGCCAGCAGCCAAGATCGGGACGGCCGGTGGCCCCAGCATTTT
CASSQDRDGRWPQHF
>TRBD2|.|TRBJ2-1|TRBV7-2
TGTGCCAGCAGCTTAGCGCGGGGGTTTTACAATGAGCAGTTCTTC
CASSLARGFYNEQFF
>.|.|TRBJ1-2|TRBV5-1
TGCGCCAGCAGCTTGGAGCGATATGGCTACACCTTC
CASSLERYGYTF
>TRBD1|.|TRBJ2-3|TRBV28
TGTGCCAGCAGTTTAGTACAGGGGCTAGGCACAGATACGCAGTATTTT
CASSLVQGLGTDTQYF